The T cell receptor (beta chain) described here comes from a study of T cells in localized non-small cell lung cancer (dated by TCRdb to 2019 to 2021). Describing the broader study: Comparing tumors with uninvolved tumor-adjacent lungs, the study looked at the T cell repertoires of approximately 240 patients with early-stage NSCLC. The cohort was made up of some 240 treatment-naive NSCLC patients whose localized lung tumors had been resected. NSCLC patients had a mean age of approximately 70 years, and 129 were male and more than 90 female.

This clone was observed a single time. No cognate antigen has been identified for it. Qualities for individual bases were not recorded, and no much larger clone is one base off. The immunoSEQ Assay was used to sequence TCR beta CDR3 regions from DNA. Per the source publication's procedure: T cell density was computed as TCR beta template counts normalized to usable DNA estimated by amplifying housekeeping genes. The preseqR package was used to estimate richness by extrapolating to 400,000 templates for PBMC samples and to 120,000 templates for tissue samples. Clonality was defined as one minus Pielou's evenness. To identify tissue-enriched TCRs, differential abundance testing was run on productive amino-acid clonotypes with a minimum total count of 5 and an alpha of 0.1. Repertoire overlap between compartments was quantified with the Jaccard Index and Morisita Overlap Index. TCR beta CDR3s were clustered by GLIPH together with public tetramer-defined viral CDR3s, and at least three viral sequences plus V-gene enrichment were required for viral motifs. Sourced from immuneACCESS, this table was stored by TCRdb with only in-frame sequences that have V and J called. A share of the clones is absent; for the studies checked, an unresolved V gene accounts for under half, and the remainder has no known explanation. V, J and clone size are taken as reported in that table, and D and trimming were inferred from the DNA itself. The sample table records 35,000 to 45,000 clones; 88% of these occur just once. Of the sample, about 2.6% falls within the top ten clones.

At diagnosis, tumor, uninvolved tumor-adjacent lung and peripheral blood were collected and then preserved as a mix of FFPE and fresh-frozen material. For TCR repertoire profiling, the blood samples were analyzed as peripheral blood mononuclear cells. Summary of the overall study and its limitations: A median of approximately 57 of the top 100 tumor clones were detected in paired uninvolved adjacent lung, and 28 of these tumor clones were also found among the top 100 clones of the paired uninvolved adjacent lung. Uninvolved tumor-adjacent lung showed the highest T cell clonality, higher than tumor, which suggests more focused antigenic responses in the adjacent lung. Higher T cell density in blood was associated with longer overall survival, whereas higher clonality in adjacent lung was associated with shorter survival. Because multi-region sequencing of the tumors was not done, intratumor heterogeneity could not be ruled out. Because the study design was exploratory, TCR variables were selected using unadjusted p-values without false-discovery rate correction.

This specimen was peripheral blood, taken before any cancer treatment. This receptor was obtained from an older female donor with stage I squamous cell lung carcinoma.

The DNA sequence is as follows: TGTGCCAGCAGCAACAGGGGGAACGAGCAGTACTTC. Translated, this is CASSNRGNEQYF. The chain is encoded by TRBV6-6 joined to TRBJ2-7; the junction holds 8 bases that match TRBD1. Its CDR3 holds 12 amino acids, cysteine through phenylalanine. Solely the CDR3 DNA is kept, with 36 bases framed from the first base. Germline trimming amounts to 6 bases on V and 5 bases on J, with 3 as the count of junction bases outside the gene matches. The germline V gene (reference sequence) provides CDR1 MNHNY and CDR2 SVGAGI.